The 21 T cell receptor beta chains presented below share a single source sample, sequenced in a study of blood T cell repertoires in COVID-19 (TCRdb year 2020). Libraries were made using the immunoSEQ multiplex PCR assay. Sourced from immuneACCESS, this table was stored by TCRdb with only in-frame sequences that have V and J called. A share of the clones is absent; for the studies checked, an unresolved V gene accounts for under half, and the remainder has no known explanation. Within this sample are 50,000 to 70,000 clones, with around 76% of them counted one time only. The ten largest clones represent approximately 4.9% of the sample. Sequenced material: peripheral blood. All receptors derive from a human donor in a cohort sampled during active COVID-19.

The CDR3, as DNA: TGTGCCAGCAGCCTTCGGGACTCTGGAAACACCATATATTTT. Translation: CASSLRDSGNTIYF. The J gene is TRBJ1-3, the V gene TRBV3-1 (or the pseudogene TRBV3-2), with D uncertain. V was pared by 4 bases and J by 0 bases, with 7 bases between. Germline CDR1 LGHDT, CDR2 YNNKEL (reference sequence). This CDR3 region has 14 residues.

The chain is built from TRBV2 and TRBJ2-5, with 9 bases that match TRBD1. The CDR3 runs to 17 residues. The V segment lost 6 bases and the J segment 5 bases; nucleotides outside the gene matches: 16. Germline V gene sequence: CDR1 SNHLY, CDR2 FYNNEI. The CDR3 DNA follows: TGTGCCAGCAGGGCCTTACCTCCGGGACAGGGATTTGAGACCCAGTACTTC. As protein: CASRALPPGQGFETQYF.

J is TRBJ2-7 and V is TRBV5-3; 12 bases map to TRBD1. TRBV5-3 falls under the ORF class, with uncertain function. This CDR3 has 16 residues. The V gene end was trimmed by 3 bases and the J gene end by 7 bases; junction bases not matched to a gene: 11. The CDR3 sequence: CARSSAWDRGRREQYF. CDR3 DNA: TGTGCCAGAAGCTCCGCCTGGGACAGGGGGCGTAGGGAGCAGTACTTC.

This rearrangement joins TRBV5-1 to TRBJ1-1; D may be TRBD1 (5 bases). Germline CDR1 and CDR2: SGHRS and YFSETQ. The CDR3 is made up of 18 amino acids. Trimming removed 3 bases from V and 2 bases from J, with 23 bases in between. The CDR3 is CASSSLERGLAPNTEAFF. The CDR3 DNA sequence: TGCGCCAGCAGCTCCCTGGAAAGGGGACTGGCTCCCAACACTGAAGCTTTCTTT.

V is TRBV4-1 and J is TRBJ1-1; D is unclear. In germline, CDR1 is MGHRA, CDR2 YSYEKL. The CDR3 sequence is 17 residues long. The V gene lost 0 bases and the J gene lost 2 bases, with 16 bases spanning the gap. DNA for the CDR3: TGCGCCAGCAGCCAAGATAGTTCGGACTTCGCTAACACTGAAGCTTTCTTT. Encoded protein: CASSQDSSDFANTEAFF.

The chain joins TRBV25-1 to TRBJ1-2; 7 bases are shared with TRBD1. The CDR3 runs to 17 residues. Germline CDR1 is MGHDK and CDR2 is SYGVNS. The junction had 13 bases not matched to a gene; V was cut back by 3 bases and J by 3 bases. The CDR3 bases are TGTGCCAGCAGTGAGGGCCCGCCAGGGGGTATTGACTATGGCTACACCTTC. Translated, it gives CASSEGPPGGIDYGYTF.

This clone occurred a few times. The V call is TRBV7-9, the J call TRBJ2-7; D might be TRBD2 (7 bases). CDR3 length equals 11 residues. Per germline, CDR1 SEHNR and CDR2 FQNEAQ (reference sequence). Trimming left V 8 bases short and J 4 bases short, with 9 bases between. The CDR3 spells CASRGAYEQYF. The CDR3, as DNA: TGTGCCAGCCGGGGGGCGTACGAGCAGTACTTC.

The chain combines TRBV5-4 with TRBJ1-2, with D possibly being TRBD1 (6 bases). The CDR3 extends over 13 amino acids. V lost 10 bases to trimming and J lost 8 bases, with 21 bases between them. Germline loops: CDR1 SGHNT, CDR2 YYREEE (reference sequence). The CDR3 DNA is TGTGCCGGGGCCTGGGACAAGCAGGGGGGCTACACCTTC. Its translation: CAGAWDKQGGYTF.

The rearrangement uses TRBV28 and TRBJ2-7; 10 nucleotides align to TRBD1. CDR1 is MDHEN and CDR2 is SYDVKM in the germline V gene. J was trimmed by 1 base and V by 5 bases; bases with no gene match: 5. The CDR3 length is 15 residues. The CDR3 is CASSPGQGISYEQYF. CDR3 DNA: TGTGCCAGCAGTCCGGGACAGGGGATATCCTACGAGCAGTACTTC.

This sequence joins TRBV9 and TRBJ2-7; D is ambiguous. The CDR3 is made up of 13 amino acids. With 3 bases removed from V and 0 bases from J, the gap between germline ends came to 7 bases. The V gene's germline CDR1 is SGDLS and CDR2 YYNGEE. The CDR3: CASSAASSYEQYF. The CDR3 DNA reads as TGTGCCAGCAGCGCGGCTAGCTCCTACGAGCAGTACTTC. Variable domain in full (rest from reference TRBV9 and TRBJ2-7): DSGVTQTPKHLITATGQRVTLRCSPRSGDLSVYWYQQSLDQGLQFLIQYYNGEERAKGNILERFSAQQFPDLHSELNLSSLELGDSALYFCASSAASSYEQYFGPGTRLTVT.

The chain joins TRBV7-2 to TRBJ1-6, with D possibly TRBD1 on 6 matching bases. This CDR3 is built from 13 residues. V was trimmed by 7 bases and J by 7 bases, leaving 11 bases between them. Germline CDR1 reads SGHTA; CDR2 reads FQGNSA. CDR3 sequence reads: CASNRQANSPLHF. In DNA, the CDR3 is TGTGCCAGCAACCGACAGGCGAATTCACCCCTCCACTTT.

The rearrangement links TRBV18 to TRBJ2-7; D is undetermined. The germline gives CDR1 KGHSH, CDR2 LQKENI. Trimming cost V 6 bases and J 3 bases, with 18 bases left between them. The CDR3 sequence is 15 residues long. CDR3 sequence: CASSPPSGKSYEQYF. The CDR3 DNA reads as TGTGCCAGCTCCCCGCCGTCAGGAAAGAGCTACGAGCAGTACTTC.

The chain employs TRBV28 and TRBJ1-5, with TRBD1 as a possible D gene (5 bases). The CDR3 runs 15 residues. Trimming pared 3 bases from V and 5 bases from J, leaving 14 bases between. Germline V gene sequence: CDR1 MDHEN, CDR2 SYDVKM. The CDR3 here is CASSLPGSSYQPQHF. The CDR3 nucleotides are TGTGCCAGCAGTTTGCCAGGGTCGAGTTATCAGCCCCAGCATTTT.

The chain is built from TRBV9 and TRBJ2-5; 7 bases line up with TRBD1. J lost 7 bases, V lost 3 bases, and 15 bases had no gene match. Germline values: CDR1 SGDLS, CDR2 YYNGEE. The CDR3 totals 16 residues. The CDR3 region has the DNA TGTGCCAGCAGCGCCACTCCGGGACAGTCGTCCGGGACCCAGTACTTC. Translation: CASSATPGQSSGTQYF.

V usage is TRBV9 and J usage is TRBJ1-4; 7 nucleotides agree with TRBD1. CDR3 size: 16 residues. CDR1 and CDR2 (germline): SGDLS, YYNGEE. The trim removed 0 bases at V and 3 bases at J, leaving 5 bases unmatched. The CDR3 loop is CASSVEGGLANEKLFF. The CDR3 nucleotides read TGTGCCAGCAGCGTAGAAGGGGGCCTAGCTAATGAAAAACTGTTTTTT.

The chain uses TRBV3-1 (or the pseudogene TRBV3-2) and TRBJ2-7; 13 bases fit TRBD2. Germline trimming cut 4 bases from V and 6 bases from J; bases unmatched to any gene: 6. CDR1 is LGHDT and CDR2 is YNNKEL in the germline V gene (reference sequence). The CDR3 spans 15 residues. The CDR3 DNA sequence: TGTGCCAGCAGCCTCACTAGCGGGAGGGCCGGCGAGCAGTACTTC. The encoded protein is CASSLTSGRAGEQYF.

The chain joins TRBV7-2 to TRBJ2-1; 10 positions match TRBD1. This CDR3 contains 15 residues. J lost 6 bases, V lost 6 bases, and 8 bases had no gene match. From germline, CDR1 is SGHTA and CDR2 FQGNSA. CDR3 sequence (DNA): TGTGCCAGCAGGCTGACAGGGGGCCTAAGCAATGAGCAGTTCTTC. It codes for CASRLTGGLSNEQFF.

V and J are TRBV4-1 and TRBJ2-3; the match to TRBD2 covers 11 bases. J lost 2 bases, V lost 4 bases, and 14 bases had no gene match. CDR3 length equals 19 residues. Germline lookup yields CDR1 MGHRA and CDR2 YSYEKL. The CDR3 loop reads CASSPKSGGLADYTDTQYF. The CDR3 DNA follows: TGCGCCAGCAGCCCTAAATCCGGGGGACTAGCGGACTACACAGATACGCAGTATTTT.

The chain carries TRBV2 and TRBJ1-1; D perhaps matches TRBD1 (5 bases). V was cut by 11 bases and J by 4 bases, with 14 bases left in between. Germline V gene data show CDR1 as SNHLY and CDR2 as FYNNEI. This CDR3 is built from 12 residues. The CDR3 nucleotides read TGTGCCCGGGGGGGGTTACTCACTGAAGCTTTCTTT. Its protein product is CARGGLLTEAFF.

V and J are TRBV27 and TRBJ1-2; D is undetermined. Germline lookup yields CDR1 MNHEY and CDR2 SMNVEV (reference sequence). CDR3 size: 15 residues. V was shortened by 5 bases and J by 7 bases, with 20 bases between the two germline ends. The CDR3 DNA sequence: TGTGCCAGCAGTCCCCTGACTTTTCGCCAGCGTGGCTACACCTTC. This sequence encodes CASSPLTFRQRGYTF.

The chain has TRBV5-5 and TRBJ2-7; 10 positions match TRBD2. The CDR3 has 15 residues. Germline V gene data show CDR1 as SGHKS and CDR2 as YYEKEE (reference sequence). The J segment lost 6 bases and the V segment lost 2 bases, leaving 8 bases of the junction unmatched. CDR3 sequence: CASSFLKASGGEQYF. CDR3 in DNA: TGTGCCAGCAGCTTTTTAAAGGCTAGCGGGGGCGAGCAGTACTTC.